Listed below are T cell receptor beta chains from one sample, sequenced in a study of T cell changes during pregnancy in multiple sclerosis. Here immunoSEQ multiplex PCR was the method, and the copy in TCRdb shows in-frame clones only, minus some. The sample contains 55,000 to 65,000 clones, about 93% of which appear only once. The sequenced sample was CD8+ T cells from peripheral blood mononuclear cells, obtained in the third trimester of pregnancy. All receptors come from a female donor with multiple sclerosis, enrolled in a pregnancy study. Each CDR3 is given with its conserved first and last residue. A D gene is named only where the DNA matches it firmly. The size of a clone is reported for some rows only, either as once, few or many, or as a class for expanded clones.

d_call: TRBD2
clone_size: once
v_call: TRBV9
j_call: TRBJ2-3
cdr3_nt: TGTGCCAGCAGGGGAACTAGCGGGAGGGGGACAGATACGCAGTATTTT
cdr3_aa: CASRGTSGRGTDTQYF

d_call: -
clone_size: -
v_call: TRBV23-1
j_call: TRBJ1-2
cdr3_nt: TGCGCCAGCAGATCTCCGAGGAAGGGGCGGACAACTAACTATGGCTACACCTTC
cdr3_aa: CASRSPRKGRTTNYGYTF

d_call: TRBD2
clone_size: -
v_call: TRBV5-5
j_call: TRBJ2-7
cdr3_nt: TGTGCCAGCGGACCTCAGCGGGACCCGCCCTACGAGCAGTACTTC
cdr3_aa: CASGPQRDPPYEQYF

d_call: TRBD1
clone_size: -
v_call: TRBV19
j_call: TRBJ1-2
cdr3_nt: TGTGCCAGTAGTATAGCCCCAGGGGGCGGCTATGGCTACACCTTC
cdr3_aa: CASSIAPGGGYGYTF

d_call: -
clone_size: -
v_call: TRBV2
j_call: TRBJ2-1
cdr3_nt: TGTGCCATACTCGATGCGGGTCGGCAGTTCTTC
cdr3_aa: CAILDAGRQFF

d_call: -
clone_size: -
v_call: TRBV6-5
j_call: TRBJ1-1
cdr3_nt: TGTGCCAGCAGCCTCCGCGGTGGGAACACTGAAGCTTTCTTT
cdr3_aa: CASSLRGGNTEAFF

d_call: TRBD2
clone_size: -
v_call: TRBV29-1
j_call: TRBJ2-7
cdr3_nt: TGCAGCGCCGAAAGGTCATGGGAGCGGGAGGGCTCCTACGAGCAGTACTTC
cdr3_aa: CSAERSWEREGSYEQYF

d_call: TRBD1
clone_size: -
v_call: TRBV6-6
j_call: TRBJ1-1
cdr3_nt: TGTGCCAGCAGCCTAACAGGGGGCGGTACTGAAGCTTTCTTT
cdr3_aa: CASSLTGGGTEAFF

d_call: -
clone_size: -
v_call: TRBV7-9
j_call: TRBJ1-2
cdr3_nt: TGTGCCAGCGAAGTCCTTAGGGAGGCTTCGTATGGCTACACCTTC
cdr3_aa: CASEVLREASYGYTF

d_call: -
clone_size: -
v_call: TRBV5-4
j_call: TRBJ2-1
cdr3_nt: TGTGCCAGCAGCTTGGGGAGCTTTCAGTTCTTC
cdr3_aa: CASSLGSFQFF

d_call: -
clone_size: -
v_call: TRBV7-6
j_call: TRBJ1-2
cdr3_nt: TGTGCCAGCGCGTTAGAAGATAAGGGGCGGTATGGCTACACCTTC
cdr3_aa: CASALEDKGRYGYTF

d_call: TRBD1
clone_size: -
v_call: TRBV28
j_call: TRBJ2-6
cdr3_nt: TGTGCCAGCAGCTGGACAGGCCTCTCTGGGGCCAACGTCCTGACTTTC
cdr3_aa: CASSWTGLSGANVLTF

d_call: TRBD1
clone_size: -
v_call: TRBV5-4
j_call: TRBJ2-2
cdr3_nt: TGTGCCAGCAGCTTGGCCGTTTGGGGACAGGGGGGTACCGGGGAGCTGTTTTTT
cdr3_aa: CASSLAVWGQGGTGELFF

d_call: TRBD1
clone_size: -
v_call: TRBV9
j_call: TRBJ2-5
cdr3_nt: TGTGCCAGCAGCGTAGGACAGGGACAGGAGACCCAGTACTTC
cdr3_aa: CASSVGQGQETQYF

d_call: -
clone_size: -
v_call: TRBV7-9
j_call: TRBJ2-2
cdr3_nt: TGTGCCAGCAGCTTGCAGGCAGAACCCGGGGAGCTGTTTTTT
cdr3_aa: CASSLQAEPGELFF

d_call: TRBD1
clone_size: -
v_call: TRBV28
j_call: TRBJ2-5
cdr3_nt: TGTGCCAGCAGTTTACAGGGACAGGGGGAGACCCAGTACTTC
cdr3_aa: CASSLQGQGETQYF

d_call: TRBD2
clone_size: -
v_call: TRBV14
j_call: TRBJ2-5
cdr3_nt: TGTGCCAGCAGCCCAGCGGGAGTAGGTCAAGAGACCCAGTACTTC
cdr3_aa: CASSPAGVGQETQYF

d_call: -
clone_size: -
v_call: TRBV4-1
j_call: TRBJ2-7
cdr3_nt: TGCGCCAGCAGCCAAGTTTTTAGAAACGAGCAGTACTTC
cdr3_aa: CASSQVFRNEQYF

d_call: -
clone_size: many
v_call: TRBV4-2
j_call: TRBJ2-6
cdr3_nt: TGTGCCAGCAGCCAAGAGTCAGGCTCTGGGGCCAACGTCCTGACTTTC
cdr3_aa: CASSQESGSGANVLTF

d_call: TRBD1
clone_size: -
v_call: TRBV5-6
j_call: TRBJ1-4
cdr3_nt: TGTGCCAGCAGAGTGGGACAGGGTGGCGAAAAACTGTTTTTT
cdr3_aa: CASRVGQGGEKLFF

d_call: -
clone_size: few
v_call: TRBV27
j_call: TRBJ1-4
cdr3_nt: TGTGCCAGCAGTTTAGGCCCCGGGACTAATGAAAAACTGTTTTTT
cdr3_aa: CASSLGPGTNEKLFF

d_call: -
clone_size: once
v_call: TRBV6-6
j_call: TRBJ2-7
cdr3_nt: TGTGCCAGCAGTTACGAGAGGCCGCGGCACGAGCAGTACTTC
cdr3_aa: CASSYERPRHEQYF

d_call: -
clone_size: -
v_call: TRBV28
j_call: TRBJ2-7
cdr3_nt: TGTGCCAGCAGGCGGACAGATTTCTACGAGCAGTACTTC
cdr3_aa: CASRRTDFYEQYF

d_call: TRBD2
clone_size: -
v_call: TRBV28
j_call: TRBJ2-1
cdr3_nt: TGTGCCAGCAGTTTGATTAGCGGGAGCTCCTACAATGAGCAGTTCTTC
cdr3_aa: CASSLISGSSYNEQFF

d_call: TRBD1
clone_size: -
v_call: TRBV27
j_call: TRBJ2-7
cdr3_nt: TGTGCCAGCAGTTGGGGACAGGGGACCGAGCAGTACTTC
cdr3_aa: CASSWGQGTEQYF

d_call: -
clone_size: -
v_call: TRBV7-9
j_call: TRBJ2-7
cdr3_nt: TGTGCCAGCAGCTTAGAGGCAGGATCCTACGAGCAGTACTTC
cdr3_aa: CASSLEAGSYEQYF

d_call: TRBD2
clone_size: -
v_call: TRBV7-6
j_call: TRBJ2-7
cdr3_nt: TGTGCCAGCAGCCGGGATATAGCGGGAGAGAGGCGAGCCTACGAGCAGTACTTC
cdr3_aa: CASSRDIAGERRAYEQYF

d_call: -
clone_size: -
v_call: TRBV25-1
j_call: TRBJ1-2
cdr3_nt: TGTGCCAGCAGTGATATAACAGCCAACTATGGCTACACCTTC
cdr3_aa: CASSDITANYGYTF

d_call: TRBD2
clone_size: -
v_call: TRBV7-2
j_call: TRBJ2-1
cdr3_nt: TGTGCCAGCAGCTTAGGAACTAGCGGCTCCTACAATGAGCAGTTCTTC
cdr3_aa: CASSLGTSGSYNEQFF

d_call: TRBD2
clone_size: -
v_call: TRBV27
j_call: TRBJ2-1
cdr3_nt: TGTGCCAGCAGTGAGCGGGGAGGGTCCTACAATGAGCAGTTCTTC
cdr3_aa: CASSERGGSYNEQFF

d_call: -
clone_size: -
v_call: TRBV5-8
j_call: TRBJ1-4
cdr3_nt: TGTGCCAGCAGCGAGGGTCTTAATGAAAAACTGTTTTTT
cdr3_aa: CASSEGLNEKLFF

d_call: -
clone_size: once
v_call: TRBV6-1
j_call: TRBJ1-5
cdr3_nt: TGTGCCAGCAGTGAAGTAAGCAGGGTGCGCAATCAGCCCCAGCATTTT
cdr3_aa: CASSEVSRVRNQPQHF

d_call: TRBD2
clone_size: -
v_call: TRBV7-9
j_call: TRBJ2-7
cdr3_nt: TGTGCCAGCCGCGGGGGGAGGTTCGAGCAGTACTTC
cdr3_aa: CASRGGRFEQYF

d_call: TRBD2
clone_size: -
v_call: TRBV9
j_call: TRBJ2-7
cdr3_nt: TGTGCCAGCAGCGGTAGCGGGAGTTTCGACGAGCAGTACTTC
cdr3_aa: CASSGSGSFDEQYF

d_call: TRBD2
clone_size: -
v_call: TRBV5-1
j_call: TRBJ2-3
cdr3_nt: TGCGCCAGCAGCTTGGGGCTAGCGGGCTTCTCCACAGATACGCAGTATTTT
cdr3_aa: CASSLGLAGFSTDTQYF

d_call: TRBD2
clone_size: -
v_call: TRBV19
j_call: TRBJ2-7
cdr3_nt: TGTGCCAGTAGTAATCCCGGACTAGCGAACGAGCAGTACTTC
cdr3_aa: CASSNPGLANEQYF

d_call: -
clone_size: -
v_call: TRBV18
j_call: TRBJ2-7
cdr3_nt: TGTGCCAGCTCATCTACACAGGGATACGAGCAGTACTTC
cdr3_aa: CASSSTQGYEQYF

d_call: TRBD1
clone_size: -
v_call: TRBV28
j_call: TRBJ2-1
cdr3_nt: TGTGCCAGCAGGGGGATGGACAGGGGGCGGGGGCAGTTCTTC
cdr3_aa: CASRGMDRGRGQFF

d_call: TRBD2
clone_size: -
v_call: TRBV30
j_call: TRBJ2-3
cdr3_nt: TGTGCCTGGCGACTAGCGGGAGAAGATACGCAGTATTTT
cdr3_aa: CAWRLAGEDTQYF

d_call: TRBD1
clone_size: -
v_call: TRBV4-1
j_call: TRBJ1-4
cdr3_nt: TGCGCCAGCAGCCCCCGGGACAGGGGGGAAACTAATGAAAAACTGTTTTTT
cdr3_aa: CASSPRDRGETNEKLFF

d_call: -
clone_size: few
v_call: TRBV19
j_call: TRBJ2-1
cdr3_nt: TGTGGCAGCGGCTCCTACAATGAGCAGTTCTTC
cdr3_aa: CGSGSYNEQFF

d_call: TRBD1
clone_size: -
v_call: TRBV2
j_call: TRBJ2-2
cdr3_nt: TGTGCCAGCAGTGAGCTACAGGGGATGACCGGGGAGCTGTTTTTT
cdr3_aa: CASSELQGMTGELFF

d_call: -
clone_size: -
v_call: TRBV29-1
j_call: TRBJ2-1
cdr3_nt: TGCAGCGTTGATCGGGGAGGCACCTACAATGAGCAGTTCTTC
cdr3_aa: CSVDRGGTYNEQFF

d_call: TRBD2
clone_size: -
v_call: TRBV4-2
j_call: TRBJ2-1
cdr3_nt: TGTGCCAGCAGCCAAGATCTTGTTCGACGAGCGGGAGGGCACAATGAGCAGTTCTTC
cdr3_aa: CASSQDLVRRAGGHNEQFF

d_call: TRBD1
clone_size: -
v_call: TRBV11-2
j_call: TRBJ2-7
cdr3_nt: TGTGCCAGCAGCTTCCGAGGGACAGGGGGCTTCGAGCAGTACTTC
cdr3_aa: CASSFRGTGGFEQYF

d_call: TRBD2
clone_size: -
v_call: TRBV11-2
j_call: TRBJ2-7
cdr3_nt: TGTGCCAGCAGTCCCGGGACTAGCGGGCTCTACGAGCAGTACTTC
cdr3_aa: CASSPGTSGLYEQYF

d_call: TRBD2
clone_size: -
v_call: TRBV5-1
j_call: TRBJ2-5
cdr3_nt: TGCGCCAGCAGCTTTGGCGGGAGGGCCGGAGAGACCCAGTACTTC
cdr3_aa: CASSFGGRAGETQYF

d_call: -
clone_size: -
v_call: TRBV4-3
j_call: TRBJ1-3
cdr3_nt: TGCGCCAGCAGCCAAGACAGGGGTGGAAACACCATATATTTT
cdr3_aa: CASSQDRGGNTIYF

d_call: TRBD2
clone_size: -
v_call: TRBV14
j_call: TRBJ2-1
cdr3_nt: TGTGCCAGCAGCCGACCGGGACTAGCGGGAGGGCGCACAACGATCCTATACAATGAGCAGTTCTTC
cdr3_aa: CASSRPGLAGGRTTILYNEQFF

d_call: TRBD1
clone_size: -
v_call: TRBV7-8
j_call: TRBJ2-7
cdr3_nt: TGTGCCAGCAGCCTAGACAGGGTGGGCTCCTACGAGCAGTACTTC
cdr3_aa: CASSLDRVGSYEQYF

d_call: -
clone_size: -
v_call: TRBV7-6
j_call: TRBJ2-2
cdr3_nt: TGTGCCAGCAGCTTCCCCCCCCCGACCGGGGAGCTGTTTTTT
cdr3_aa: CASSFPPPTGELFF

d_call: TRBD2
clone_size: -
v_call: TRBV6-5
j_call: TRBJ2-1
cdr3_nt: TGTGCCAGCAGTTACCCCGGACTAGCGGGGGGCGGTGAGCAGTTCTTC
cdr3_aa: CASSYPGLAGGGEQFF

d_call: TRBD1
clone_size: -
v_call: TRBV11-3
j_call: TRBJ2-1
cdr3_nt: TGTGCCAGCAGCCACGACAGGGGCCCCCACAATGAGCAGTTCTTC
cdr3_aa: CASSHDRGPHNEQFF

d_call: -
clone_size: -
v_call: TRBV19
j_call: TRBJ1-5
cdr3_nt: TGTGCCAGTAGTATATCGGTCCAGCCCCAGCATTTT
cdr3_aa: CASSISVQPQHF

d_call: TRBD2
clone_size: -
v_call: TRBV19
j_call: TRBJ2-1
cdr3_nt: TGTGCCAGTAGTAGCGGGAGGCTCGGGGAGTTCTTC
cdr3_aa: CASSSGRLGEFF

d_call: TRBD1
clone_size: -
v_call: TRBV4-1
j_call: TRBJ1-5
cdr3_nt: TGCGCCAGCAGCCAAACCGGGACAGGAGGGAATCAGCCCCAGCATTTT
cdr3_aa: CASSQTGTGGNQPQHF

d_call: TRBD1
clone_size: medium-sized
v_call: TRBV4-3
j_call: TRBJ2-5
cdr3_nt: TGCGCCAGCAGCCAAGAAGTCCCGGGACAGGGAGAGACCCAGTACTTC
cdr3_aa: CASSQEVPGQGETQYF